The clone carrying this T cell receptor beta chain showed up many times. The antigen is not known. This specimen comes from a study of T-cell reconstitution after alpha-beta-depleted transplantation in children. General study results and limits: T cells produced anew were the main source of T-cell counts and diversity one year after transplant. Reportedly, only several hundred clones from non-depleted graft cells drove alpha-beta T-cell counts at about two months. Surviving thymic progenitors and recipient T cells were the source of high TCRbeta diversity at day 60 in some patients.

During its preparation, the TCRbeta library received unique molecular identifiers. TCRdb recomputed calls from the PCR reads with MiXCR, one row per CDR3 protein. The table records 490,000 or so distinct CDR3 sequences, over 9.5% of them present only once. This specimen was PBMCs, taken before TCRalphabeta/CD19-depleted stem cell transplant. The origin of this receptor is a child aged 2-15 years with inherited bone marrow failure, due to receive a stem cell transplant.

The CDR3 DNA is TGTGCCAGCAGCATAACCGGGGATGGAAACATTCAGTACTTC. Translating it yields CASSITGDGNIQYF. The chain carries TRBV12-3 or TRBV12-4 and TRBJ2-4, with D perhaps matching TRBD2 (5 bases). The V end was cut by 6 bases, the J end by 6 bases, with 15 bases between. CDR3 length equals 14 residues.